This record looks at one T cell receptor beta chain sequence and its context. This sample is drawn from a study of shared clonotypes between healthy human individuals. Overall study context: Three plates each covered CD4 naive and memory; CD8 naive two, CD8 memory one.

Researchers partitioned CD4+ cells into CD45RA+ naive and CD45RA-negative memory subsets. The CDR3 extends over 15 amino acids. V was pared by 4 bases and J by 5 bases, with 8 bases of the junction left unmatched. The germline V gene has CDR1 SGHRS and CDR2 YFSETQ. An assay was performed, and its level was deep. Repertoires were generated with immunoSEQ multiplex PCR, while TCRdb's copy carries only in-frame clones and drops some. The data hold around 700,000 clones, with approximately 75% observed a single time. V usage is TRBV5-1 and J usage is TRBJ2-7; TRBD2 matches 11 bases. The source material was memory CD4+ T cells sorted from blood. Sample subset: CD45RA-negative fraction. This TCR derives from a woman in her 30s in good health. For the CDR3, the DNA is TGCGCCAGCAGCCTATTAGCGGGAGGGCGTGACGAGCAGTACTTC. It translates to CASSLLAGGRDEQYF. The full variable domain, in which reference TRBV5-1 and TRBJ2-7 provide the parts outside the CDR3, is KAGVTQTPRYLIKTRGQQVTLSCSPISGHRSVSWYQQTPGQGLQFLFEYFSETQRNKGNFPGRFSGRQFSNSRSEMNVSTLELGDSALYLCASSLLAGGRDEQYFGPGTRLTVT.